These T cell receptor beta chains were read from a single sample in a study of blood T cells in healthy people across ages. TCRdb itself ran the 5' RACE reads through MiXCR, one entry per CDR3 protein. The data contain 1.8 million or so distinct CDR3 sequences, roughly two fifths of them singletons. The specimen sequenced was blood. Source of these receptors: a human donor in good health. Each CDR3 is given with its conserved first and last residue. The order of the fields is clone size, J gene, D gene, V gene, CDR3 protein, CDR3 DNA. The D gene is left open where the match is weak. Size values are once, few and many counts, or a class for expanded clones, and some rows have none.

-,TRBJ2-7,-,TRBV7-2,CASSLGRLYEQYF,TGTGCCAGCAGCTTAGGTCGCCTCTACGAGCAGTACTTC
few,TRBJ1-2,-,TRBV9,CASRMGGGYTF,TGTGCCAGCAGGATGGGGGGTGGCTACACCTTC
-,TRBJ1-2,TRBD1,TRBV15,CATSVRTGSGYTF,TGTGCCACCAGCGTAAGGACAGGGAGCGGCTACACCTTC
-,TRBJ1-1,-,TRBV19,CASSTSGVRDTEAFF,TGTGCCAGTAGTACTTCGGGGGTGAGGGACACTGAAGCTTTCTTT
-,TRBJ2-5,TRBD2,TRBV10-2,CASSDETSGGAETQYF,TGCGCCAGCAGCGATGAGACTAGCGGGGGGGCGGAGACCCAGTACTTC
-,TRBJ1-1,-,TRBV2,CASRMDQNTEAFF,TGTGCCAGCAGGATGGACCAGAACACTGAAGCTTTCTTT
-,TRBJ2-3,-,TRBV5-1,CASSSSGVTDAQYF,TGCGCCAGCAGCTCCTCGGGGGTCACAGATGCGCAGTATTTT
-,TRBJ2-1,-,TRBV10-3,CATGGGGGYNEQFF,TGTGCCACTGGCGGAGGTGGCGGCTACAATGAGCAGTTCTTC
few,TRBJ1-4,TRBD1,TRBV20-1,CSARDFRGTNEKLFF,TGCAGTGCTAGAGATTTCAGGGGGACTAATGAAAAACTGTTTTTT
-,TRBJ1-2,-,TRBV25-1,CASTDNSNYGYTF,TGTGCCAGCACCGACAACAGTAACTATGGCTACACCTTC
few,TRBJ2-5,TRBD1,TRBV29-1,CSVQTGEGETQYF,TGCAGCGTGCAGACAGGGGAAGGGGAGACCCAGTACTTC
-,TRBJ1-5,-,TRBV6-6,CASSYGQDNQPQHF,TGTGCCAGCAGTTACGGGCAGGACAATCAGCCCCAGCATTTT
-,TRBJ1-1,-,TRBV6-1,CASSERATEAFF,TGTGCCAGCAGTGAACGGGCCACTGAAGCTTTCTTT
-,TRBJ2-7,TRBD2,TRBV20-1,CSAPGLAGEAREQYF,TGCAGTGCACCGGGACTAGCGGGAGAGGCCCGTGAGCAGTACTTC
many,TRBJ2-7,TRBD1,TRBV20-1,CSGLGQGIYEQYF,TGCAGTGGACTGGGACAGGGGATCTACGAGCAGTACTTC
-,TRBJ2-1,TRBD2,TRBV9,CASSRRSWTSGGQYNEQFF,TGTGCCAGCAGCCGCCGAAGTTGGACTAGCGGGGGGCAATACAATGAGCAGTTCTTC
-,TRBJ2-5,TRBD2,TRBV20-1,CSAKGVAGGNQETQYF,TGCAGTGCCAAGGGTGTAGCGGGGGGAAACCAAGAGACCCAGTACTTC
few,TRBJ2-7,-,TRBV28,CASSPHKGTKRYEQYF,TGTGCCAGCAGCCCTCATAAGGGGACGAAGAGGTACGAGCAGTACTTC
-,TRBJ2-6,-,TRBV4-2,CASSQVAGAGANVLTF,TGTGCCAGCAGCCAAGTAGCCGGGGCAGGGGCCAACGTCCTGACTTTC
-,TRBJ1-2,-,TRBV12-3/TRBV12-4,CASSLWPNYGYTF,TGTGCCAGCAGTTTATGGCCCAACTATGGCTACACCTTC
-,TRBJ1-1,-,TRBV5-1,CASGYGGTEAFF,TGCGCCAGCGGCTACGGAGGGACTGAAGCTTTCTTT
-,TRBJ1-2,-,TRBV6-1,CASSEVPRTGYYGYTF,TGTGCCAGCAGTGAAGTTCCTCGGACGGGATACTATGGCTACACCTTC
few,TRBJ1-1,-,TRBV7-9,CASSHEGVTEAFF,TGTGCCAGCAGCCACGAGGGGGTAACTGAAGCTTTCTTT
few,TRBJ1-2,-,TRBV6-1,CASSERGLGYTF,TGTGCCAGCAGTGAACGGGGCCTCGGCTACACCTTC
-,TRBJ2-7,-,TRBV9,CASSVGVGQYNEQYF,TGTGCCAGCAGCGTAGGGGTTGGACAGTACAACGAGCAGTACTTC
few,TRBJ2-1,TRBD2,TRBV5-1,CASSLPTGRLAVSYNEQFF,TGCGCCAGCAGCTTGCCTACTGGGAGGCTAGCGGTTTCCTACAATGAGCAGTTCTTC
many,TRBJ2-5,-,TRBV3-1,CASSQETQYF,TGTGCCAGCAGCCAAGAGACCCAGTACTTC
few,TRBJ2-3,-,TRBV7-2,CASSLGGVLRADTQYF,TGTGCCAGCAGCTTAGGGGGCGTGCTCCGGGCAGATACGCAGTATTTT
-,TRBJ2-7,TRBD1,TRBV20-1,CSAVGTESCEQYF,TGCAGTGCTGTAGGGACAGAAAGCTGCGAGCAGTACTTC
-,TRBJ1-4,-,TRBV19,CTSSGGVWGEKLFF,TGTACCAGTAGCGGAGGGGTCTGGGGTGAAAAACTGTTTTTT
-,TRBJ1-2,-,TRBV3-1,CASSQVGYSPYTF,TGTGCCAGCAGCCAAGTTGGTTACAGTCCCTACACCTTC
few,TRBJ2-1,-,TRBV5-1,CASSLGGLTWGMNNEQFF,TGCGCCAGCAGCTTGGGTGGTTTGACCTGGGGGATGAACAATGAGCAGTTCTTC
few,TRBJ2-1,TRBD2,TRBV11-2,CASSLTRRLAGGENEQFF,TGTGCCAGCAGCTTAACCCGGCGGCTAGCGGGGGGTGAGAATGAGCAGTTCTTC
-,TRBJ2-7,TRBD1,TRBV29-1,CSVEIHRDRGYEQYF,TGCAGCGTTGAGATTCACCGGGACAGGGGATACGAGCAGTACTTC
-,TRBJ2-7,-,TRBV10-3,CAISLGGYEQYF,TGTGCCATCAGCTTGGGCGGCTACGAGCAGTACTTC
-,TRBJ1-2,TRBD1,TRBV4-3,CASSQDDRTGANYGYTF,TGCGCCAGCAGCCAAGATGACAGGACAGGGGCTAACTATGGCTACACCTTC
few,TRBJ1-2,-,TRBV7-9,CASSLTPGRPNYGYTF,TGTGCCAGCAGCTTAACCCCAGGCAGGCCTAACTATGGCTACACCTTC
-,TRBJ2-5,-,TRBV5-1,CASTQGGLAVTQYF,TGCGCCAGCACACAGGGGGGACTAGCTGTAACCCAGTACTTC
few,TRBJ2-3,-,TRBV12-3/TRBV12-4,CASSPPWGNLADTQYF,TGTGCCAGCAGTCCTCCTTGGGGTAACTTAGCAGATACGCAGTATTTT
few,TRBJ1-4,-,TRBV19,CASTLNEKLFF,TGTGCCAGTACCCTTAATGAAAAACTGTTTTTT
-,TRBJ1-1,-,TRBV6-6,CASSGTTGWDTEAFF,TGTGCCAGCAGCGGGACGACAGGCTGGGACACTGAAGCTTTCTTT
few,TRBJ2-7,-,TRBV10-3,CAISTGQKSSYEQYF,TGTGCCATCAGCACAGGACAGAAAAGCTCCTACGAGCAGTACTTC
-,TRBJ1-3,-,TRBV6-1,CASSKLTDLSGNTIYF,TGTGCCAGCAGTAAACTCACGGACCTCTCTGGAAACACCATATATTTT
-,TRBJ2-1,-,TRBV6-2/TRBV6-3,CASSYSRVRGEQFF,TGTGCCAGCAGTTACTCGAGGGTTCGCGGTGAGCAGTTCTTC
-,TRBJ2-6,TRBD1,TRBV5-1,CASSPGTGGTNVLTF,TGCGCCAGCAGCCCAGGGACAGGGGGGACCAACGTCCTGACTTTC
-,TRBJ1-2,-,TRBV20-1,CSAYPTGAASGYTF,TGCAGTGCTTACCCCACAGGTGCCGCCAGTGGCTACACCTTC
few,TRBJ2-5,-,TRBV6-6,CASSSLGGNYEETQYF,TGTGCCAGCAGTTCACTCGGAGGAAACTATGAAGAGACCCAGTACTTC
few,TRBJ1-2,-,TRBV6-2/TRBV6-3,CASTPTGPYGYTF,TGTGCCAGCACGCCGACGGGACCCTATGGCTACACCTTC
few,TRBJ2-7,-,TRBV2,CASSVLRIYEQYF,TGTGCCAGCAGTGTTCTTAGAATATACGAGCAGTACTTC
-,TRBJ2-1,TRBD1,TRBV20-1,CSGAGGRETQFF,TGCAGTGGCGCAGGGGGCCGGGAGACCCAGTTCTTC